The clone carrying this TCR beta chain showed up just once. The method was immunoSEQ multiplex PCR; TCRdb's version includes in-frame clones alone and lacks a portion of them. Of 150,000 to 200,000 clones listed, more than 75% are singletons. These data belong to a study of blood T cell repertoires in COVID-19. V was pared by 3 bases and J by 0 bases, with 11 bases between. Germline V gene lookup returns CDR1 MDHEN and CDR2 SYDVKM. The CDR3 sequence is 16 residues long. The sample taken for sequencing was peripheral blood. The chain has TRBV28 and TRBJ2-2; D unresolved. The sequence came from a human donor in a cohort sampled during active COVID-19. The CDR3 DNA is TGTGCCAGCAGTTTCGTCACACCAACGAACACCGGGGAGCTGTTTTTT. Its protein is CASSFVTPTNTGELFF.